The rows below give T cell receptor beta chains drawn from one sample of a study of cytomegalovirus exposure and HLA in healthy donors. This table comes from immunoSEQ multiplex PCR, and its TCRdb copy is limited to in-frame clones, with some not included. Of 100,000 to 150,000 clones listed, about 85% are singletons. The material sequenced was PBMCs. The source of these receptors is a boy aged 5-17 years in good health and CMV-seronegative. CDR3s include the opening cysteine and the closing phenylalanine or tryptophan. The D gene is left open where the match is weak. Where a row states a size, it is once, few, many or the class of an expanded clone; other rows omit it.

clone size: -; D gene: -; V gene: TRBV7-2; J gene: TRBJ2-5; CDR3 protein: CASSFWAGQQETQYF; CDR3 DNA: TGTGCCAGCAGCTTCTGGGCGGGGCAACAAGAGACCCAGTACTTC
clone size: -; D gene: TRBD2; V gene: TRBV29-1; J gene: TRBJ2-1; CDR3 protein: CSVAGLAGLGEQFF; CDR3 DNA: TGCAGCGTTGCGGGACTAGCGGGATTAGGTGAGCAGTTCTTC
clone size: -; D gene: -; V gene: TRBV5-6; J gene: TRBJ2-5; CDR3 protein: CASSYGQGGKETQYF; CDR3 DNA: TGTGCCAGCAGCTACGGACAGGGAGGGAAAGAGACCCAGTACTTC
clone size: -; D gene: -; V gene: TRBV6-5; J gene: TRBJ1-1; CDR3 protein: CASRPDRRNTEAFF; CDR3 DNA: TGTGCCAGCAGACCCGACAGGAGAAACACTGAAGCTTTCTTT
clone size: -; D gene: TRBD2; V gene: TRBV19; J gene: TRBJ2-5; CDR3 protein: CASSPLTSVGETQYF; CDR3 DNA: TGTGCCAGTAGTCCGTTGACTAGCGTAGGTGAGACCCAGTACTTC
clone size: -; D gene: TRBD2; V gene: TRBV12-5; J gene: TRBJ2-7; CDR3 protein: CASGLERGGYYEQYF; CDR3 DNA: TGTGCTAGTGGTTTGGAGCGGGGGGGATACTACGAGCAGTACTTC
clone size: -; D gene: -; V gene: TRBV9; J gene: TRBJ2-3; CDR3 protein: CASSSPVAENTDTQYF; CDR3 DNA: TGTGCCAGCAGCTCTCCAGTAGCGGAAAACACAGATACGCAGTATTTT
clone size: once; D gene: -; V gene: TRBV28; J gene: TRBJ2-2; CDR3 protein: CASSLSPSGSTGELFF; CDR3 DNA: TGTGCCAGCAGTTTATCCCCCTCGGGGTCCACCGGGGAGCTGTTTTTT
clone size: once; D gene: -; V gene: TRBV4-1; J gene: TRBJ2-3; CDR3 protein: CASSQDEGSYTDTQYF; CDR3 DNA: TGCGCCAGCAGCCAAGACGAGGGATCCTACACAGATACGCAGTATTTT
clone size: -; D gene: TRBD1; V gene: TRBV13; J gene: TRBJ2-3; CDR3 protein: CASNFGTADTQYF; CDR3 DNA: TGTGCCAGCAACTTCGGGACAGCAGATACGCAGTATTTT
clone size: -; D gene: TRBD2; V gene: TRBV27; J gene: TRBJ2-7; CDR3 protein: CASSLWEGGEQYF; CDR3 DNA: TGTGCCAGCAGTTTATGGGAGGGTGGCGAGCAGTACTTC
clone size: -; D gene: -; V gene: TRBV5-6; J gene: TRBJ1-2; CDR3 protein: CASSLRGARGYTF; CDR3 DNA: TGTGCCAGCAGCTTGCGGGGGGCGAGGGGCTACACCTTC
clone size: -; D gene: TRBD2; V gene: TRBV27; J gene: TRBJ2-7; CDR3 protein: CASSPGTSGYEQYF; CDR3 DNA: TGTGCCAGCAGCCCCGGGACTAGCGGTTACGAGCAGTACTTC
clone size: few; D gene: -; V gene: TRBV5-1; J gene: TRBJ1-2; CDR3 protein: CASRTGFYGYTF; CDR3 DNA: TGCGCCAGCAGAACAGGGTTCTATGGCTACACCTTC
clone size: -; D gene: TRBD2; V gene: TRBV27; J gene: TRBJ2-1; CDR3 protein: CASRRLATYNEQFF; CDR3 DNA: TGTGCCAGCAGAAGACTAGCAACCTACAATGAGCAGTTCTTC
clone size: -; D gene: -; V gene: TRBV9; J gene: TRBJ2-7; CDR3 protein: CASSVEKTGTYEQYF; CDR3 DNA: TGTGCCAGCAGCGTAGAGAAGACAGGTACCTACGAGCAGTACTTC
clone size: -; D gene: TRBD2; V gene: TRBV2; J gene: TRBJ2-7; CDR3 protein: CASRHGTNPYEQYF; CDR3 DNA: TGTGCCAGCAGGCACGGGACTAACCCCTACGAGCAGTACTTC
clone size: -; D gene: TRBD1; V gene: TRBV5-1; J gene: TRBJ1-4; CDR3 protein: CASRAGTEATNEKLFF; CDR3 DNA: TGCGCCAGCAGGGCCGGGACAGAAGCAACTAATGAAAAACTGTTTTTT
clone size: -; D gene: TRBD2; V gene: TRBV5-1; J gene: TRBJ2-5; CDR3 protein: CASSPGLAGETQYF; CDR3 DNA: TGCGCCAGCAGTCCGGGACTAGCGGGGGAGACCCAGTACTTC
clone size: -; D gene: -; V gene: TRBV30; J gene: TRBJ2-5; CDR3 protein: CAWSVARAQETQYF; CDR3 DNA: TGTGCCTGGAGTGTGGCCAGGGCACAAGAGACCCAGTACTTC
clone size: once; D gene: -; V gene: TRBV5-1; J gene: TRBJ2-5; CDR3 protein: CASSLVMGSKETQYF; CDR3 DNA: TGCGCCAGCAGCTTGGTTATGGGGAGTAAAGAGACCCAGTACTTC
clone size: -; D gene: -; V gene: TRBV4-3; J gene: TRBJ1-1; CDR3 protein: CASSQVRGSSIMNTEAFF; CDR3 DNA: TGCGCCAGCAGCCAAGTAAGGGGAAGCAGCATCATGAACACTGAAGCTTTCTTT
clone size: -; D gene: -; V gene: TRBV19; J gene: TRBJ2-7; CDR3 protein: CASSIFRHDYEQYF; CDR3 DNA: TGTGCCAGTAGTATATTCCGACACGACTACGAGCAGTACTTC
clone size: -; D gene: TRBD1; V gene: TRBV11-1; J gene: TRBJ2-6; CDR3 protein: CASSPGQGGQVLTF; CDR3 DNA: TGTGCCAGCAGCCCGGGACAGGGGGGTCAGGTCCTGACTTTC
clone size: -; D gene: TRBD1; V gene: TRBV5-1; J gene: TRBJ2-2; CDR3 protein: CASSLEQGALGELFF; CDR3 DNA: TGCGCCAGCAGCTTGGAACAGGGGGCTCTAGGGGAGCTGTTTTTT
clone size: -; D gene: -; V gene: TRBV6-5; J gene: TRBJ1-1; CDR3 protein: CASRRQGNTEAFF; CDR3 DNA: TGTGCCAGCAGACGGCAGGGTAACACTGAAGCTTTCTTT
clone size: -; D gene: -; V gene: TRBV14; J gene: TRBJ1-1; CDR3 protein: CASSQVGPAGEAFF; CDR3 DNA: TGTGCCAGCAGCCAAGTCGGGCCCGCGGGGGAAGCTTTCTTT
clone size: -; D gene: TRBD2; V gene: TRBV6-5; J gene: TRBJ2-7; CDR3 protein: CASSYDPSGAYEQYF; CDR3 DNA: TGTGCCAGCAGTTACGACCCTAGCGGCGCCTACGAGCAGTACTTC
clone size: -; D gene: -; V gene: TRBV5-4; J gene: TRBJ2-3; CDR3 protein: CASSPTNHRTDTQYF; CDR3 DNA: TGTGCCAGCAGCCCTACTAATCACCGCACAGATACGCAGTATTTT
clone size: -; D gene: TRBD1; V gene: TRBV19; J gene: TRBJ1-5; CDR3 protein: CASSISVAGGMAQHF; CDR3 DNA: TGTGCCAGTAGTATATCGGTGGCAGGGGGCATGGCCCAGCATTTT
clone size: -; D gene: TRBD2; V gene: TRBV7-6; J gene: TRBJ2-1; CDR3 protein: CASSDLAGGGPYNEQFF; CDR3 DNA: TGTGCCAGCAGCGACCTAGCGGGGGGAGGCCCCTACAATGAGCAGTTCTTC
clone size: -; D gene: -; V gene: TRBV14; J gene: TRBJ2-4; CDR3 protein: CASSQEISRRPQRNIQYF; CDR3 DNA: TGTGCCAGCAGCCAAGAAATCAGCAGGAGGCCTCAAAGAAACATTCAGTACTTC
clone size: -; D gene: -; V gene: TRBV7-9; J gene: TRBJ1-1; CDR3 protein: CASSLPHRRAQALNTEAFF; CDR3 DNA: TGTGCCAGCAGCTTACCCCATCGGAGAGCACAGGCCCTAAACACTGAAGCTTTCTTT
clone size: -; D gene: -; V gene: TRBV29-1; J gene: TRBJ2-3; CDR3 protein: CSATREGPTDTQYF; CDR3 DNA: TGCAGCGCCACCCGGGAAGGACCCACAGATACGCAGTATTTT
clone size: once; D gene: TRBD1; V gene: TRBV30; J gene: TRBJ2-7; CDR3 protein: CAWSVRTGGEQYF; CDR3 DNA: TGTGCCTGGAGTGTACGGACAGGGGGCGAGCAGTACTTC
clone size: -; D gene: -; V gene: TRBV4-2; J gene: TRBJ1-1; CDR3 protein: CASSQDPGDTEAFF; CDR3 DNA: TGTGCCAGCAGCCAAGATCCCGGTGACACTGAAGCTTTCTTT
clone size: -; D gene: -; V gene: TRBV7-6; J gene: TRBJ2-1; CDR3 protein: CASSLGDSPNEQFF; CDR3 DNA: TGTGCCAGCAGCTTAGGGGACTCCCCCAATGAGCAGTTCTTC
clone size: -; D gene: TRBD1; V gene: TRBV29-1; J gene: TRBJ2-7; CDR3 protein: CSVEVPGQVYEQYF; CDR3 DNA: TGCAGCGTTGAAGTCCCGGGACAGGTCTACGAGCAGTACTTC
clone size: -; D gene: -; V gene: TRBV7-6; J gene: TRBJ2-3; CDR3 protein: CASSATGSPDTQYF; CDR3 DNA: TGTGCCAGCAGCGCTACAGGGAGCCCAGATACGCAGTATTTT
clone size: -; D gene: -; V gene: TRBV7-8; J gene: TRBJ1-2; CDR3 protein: CASSLVGGTYGYTF; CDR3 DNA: TGTGCCAGCAGCTTAGTTGGGGGGACCTATGGCTACACCTTC
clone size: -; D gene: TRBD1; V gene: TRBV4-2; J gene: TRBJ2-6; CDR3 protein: CASSQITQGAYGANVLTF; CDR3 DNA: TGTGCCAGCAGCCAAATCACCCAGGGGGCTTATGGGGCCAACGTCCTGACTTTC
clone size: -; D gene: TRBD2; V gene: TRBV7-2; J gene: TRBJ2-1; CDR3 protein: CASSFTGTSAYNEQFF; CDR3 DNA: TGTGCCAGCAGCTTCACCGGGACTAGCGCGTACAATGAGCAGTTCTTC
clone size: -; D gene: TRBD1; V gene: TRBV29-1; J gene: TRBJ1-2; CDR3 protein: CSADRANYGYTF; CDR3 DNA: TGCAGCGCCGACAGGGCTAACTATGGCTACACCTTC
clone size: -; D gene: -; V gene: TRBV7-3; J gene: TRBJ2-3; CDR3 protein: CASSSAGTDTQYF; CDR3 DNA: TGTGCCAGCAGCTCAGCGGGCACAGATACGCAGTATTTT
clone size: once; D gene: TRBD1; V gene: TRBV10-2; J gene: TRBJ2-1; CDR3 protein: CASRGGQGRDNEQFF; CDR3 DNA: TGCGCCAGCAGGGGGGGACAGGGTCGCGACAATGAGCAGTTCTTC
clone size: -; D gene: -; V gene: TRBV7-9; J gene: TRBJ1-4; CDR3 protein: CASSLGRTENEKLFF; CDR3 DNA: TGTGCCAGCAGCTTAGGGAGGACAGAGAATGAAAAACTGTTTTTT
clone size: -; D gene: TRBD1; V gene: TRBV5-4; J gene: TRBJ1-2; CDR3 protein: CASSPQGPKEGYTF; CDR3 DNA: TGTGCCAGCAGCCCACAGGGGCCCAAGGAGGGCTACACCTTC
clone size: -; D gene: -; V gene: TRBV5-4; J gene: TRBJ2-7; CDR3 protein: CASSLEGAPYEQYF; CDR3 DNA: TGTGCCAGCAGCTTGGAGGGAGCCCCCTACGAGCAGTACTTC
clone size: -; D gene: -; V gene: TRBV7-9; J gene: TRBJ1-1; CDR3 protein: CASSLDLNTEAFF; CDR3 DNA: TGTGCCAGCAGCTTAGACCTAAACACTGAAGCTTTCTTT
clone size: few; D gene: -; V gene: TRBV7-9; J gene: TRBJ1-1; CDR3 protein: CASTRRRGSDTEAFF; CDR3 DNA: TGTGCCAGCACCCGACGCCGGGGATCGGACACTGAAGCTTTCTTT
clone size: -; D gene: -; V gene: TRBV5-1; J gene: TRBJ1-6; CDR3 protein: CASSPTPGDNSPLHF; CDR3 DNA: TGCGCCAGCAGCCCCACTCCGGGAGATAATTCACCCCTCCACTTT
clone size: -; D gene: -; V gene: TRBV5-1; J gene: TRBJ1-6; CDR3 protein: CASSFSKGQFNSPLHF; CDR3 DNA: TGCGCCAGCAGCTTTTCGAAAGGACAGTTCAATTCACCCCTCCACTTT
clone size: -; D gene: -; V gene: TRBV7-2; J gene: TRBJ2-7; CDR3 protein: CASSSRDSEQYF; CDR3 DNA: TGTGCCAGCAGCTCCCGGGATAGCGAGCAGTACTTC
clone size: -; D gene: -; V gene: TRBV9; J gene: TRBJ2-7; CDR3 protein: CASSAQAGQNEQYF; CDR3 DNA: TGTGCCAGCAGCGCTCAGGCGGGTCAGAACGAGCAGTACTTC
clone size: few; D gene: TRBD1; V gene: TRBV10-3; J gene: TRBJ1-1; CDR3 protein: CAVKRTGSTEAFF; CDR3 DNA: TGTGCCGTAAAGCGGACAGGGAGCACTGAAGCTTTCTTT
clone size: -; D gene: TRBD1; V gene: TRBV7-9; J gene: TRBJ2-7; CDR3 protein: CASSSSGTGGYEQYF; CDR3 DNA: TGTGCCAGCAGCTCTTCCGGGACAGGGGGCTACGAGCAGTACTTC
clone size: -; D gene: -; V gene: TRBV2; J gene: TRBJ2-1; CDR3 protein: CARGLSSYNEQFF; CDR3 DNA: TGTGCCAGAGGACTGAGCTCCTACAATGAGCAGTTCTTC
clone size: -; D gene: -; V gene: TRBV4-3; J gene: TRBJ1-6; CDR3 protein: CASSQGPGGYSPPHF; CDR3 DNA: TGCGCCAGCAGCCAAGGACCGGGAGGGTATTCACCCCCCCACTTT
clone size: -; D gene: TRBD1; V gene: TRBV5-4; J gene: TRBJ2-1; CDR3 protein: CASSLGGQGVNEQFF; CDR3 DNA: TGTGCCAGCAGCTTGGGGGGACAGGGTGTGAATGAGCAGTTCTTC
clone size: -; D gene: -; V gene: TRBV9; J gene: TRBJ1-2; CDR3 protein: CASSQLVAKTQVLGYGYTF; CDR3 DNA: TGTGCCAGCAGTCAATTAGTGGCGAAAACTCAGGTATTGGGCTATGGCTACACCTTC